This T cell receptor (beta chain) was sequenced in a study of vaccination and CD4 T cells after COVID-19. Concerning this clonotype: Antigen: not known.

Germline CDR1 LGHNA, CDR2 YNFKEQ. The length of the CDR3 is 13 residues. V was clipped by 3 bases and J by 0 bases, with 5 bases between them. Oncomine TCR Beta short-read sequencing was applied to DNA from cultured CD4+ T cells. DNA came from CD4+ T cells after culture. In TCRdb, the PCR reads were re-called with MiXCR into one record per CDR3 protein. The profile shows 15,000 to 20,000 distinct CDR3 sequences, about 42% of them singletons. Regarding treatment: roughly 11-day PBMC culture with coronavirus spike peptide pools or control peptides (ViraFEST assay). Expansion of antigen-specific T cells with peptide pools by ViraFEST preceded sequencing of TCRs.

Sequences were derived from CD4+ T cells from blood, cultured in vitro, sampled before SARS-CoV-2 vaccination. The TCR sequence derives from a human donor who received a COVID-19 vaccine. The gene calls are TRBV4-2 and TRBJ1-1; D unclear. CDR3 region: CASSQLLNTEAFF. DNA for the CDR3: TGTGCCAGCAGCCAGCTATTGAACACTGAAGCTTTCTTT.